This T cell receptor beta chain was captured by sequencing in a study of T cells in pancreatic ductal adenocarcinoma (dated by TCRdb to about 2017). For the wider study: To learn about the adaptive T-cell response arising naturally, investigators profiled where tumor-infiltrating CD8+ T cells, together with suppressive cells, were located within resected pancreatic ductal adenocarcinoma, how abundant they were, and what qualities they showed.

Study-wide conclusions, independent of this receptor: More total productive templates and 6.5 to 10-fold more unique clonotypes were found in blood samples than in tumor samples. T-cell clonality showed no significant difference between tumor and blood, with a mean clonality of about 0.112 in tumors and 0.072 in blood. Because most pancreatic cancer patients present with inoperable disease, the resected cohort was biased toward the minority with early-stage disease. Comparisons of clonality between tumor and blood may be biased toward lower diversity because tumors are enriched in CD45RO+ effector T cells rather than naive T cells.

Pancreatic ductal adenocarcinoma patients who had undergone surgery without neoadjuvant therapy were selected. Peripheral blood was collected in heparin tubes, and PBMCs were then isolated from the blood with a histopaque density gradient and cryopreserved in 10% DMSO. The DNeasy Blood and Tissue Kit, with Proteinase K and RNase treatment, was used to extract genomic DNA from about seven PBMC specimens and roughly 10 flash-frozen tumor specimens. The CDR3 starts with the cysteine, ends with the phenylalanine, and has 15 residues. Just CDR3 DNA is preserved here, 45 bases in frame from base 1. V loses 6 bases, J loses 4 bases, and the germline ends lie 15 bases apart. CDR1 and CDR2, looked up from the germline V gene (reference sequence), are MNHEY and SMNVEV. The immunoSEQ hsTCRB kit was used to amplify TCR beta CDR3 regions from genomic DNA. An Illumina HiSeq system was used to carry out high-throughput TRB CDR3 sequencing. The published analysis was carried out like this. Sequencing reads were analyzed with the immunoSEQ software, and nonproductive sequences with premature stops or frame-shifts were excluded. Clonality of the repertoire was calculated as one minus the Shannon entropy normalized by log2 of the number of unique productive sequences. The table comes from immuneACCESS by way of TCRdb, which keeps in-frame sequences with V and J called. Part of the clones is missing from these tables; in studies checked, under half for an unresolved V gene and the rest for unknown reasons. Clone size and the V and J calls come from that table; the DNA yielded D and trimming. Across this sample there are about 100,000 clones, with more than 90% seen only once. Together, the top ten hold about 3% of the sample.

As concerns this clone: Its cognate antigen has yet to be identified. No quality values exist for individual bases; no much larger clone is one base distant.

The receptor was isolated from a human donor with pancreatic ductal adenocarcinoma. This chain joins TRBV27 to TRBJ2-2; no confident D gene assignment can be made. Sequencing input: PBMCs. The DNA is as follows: TGTGCCAGCAGGGCTCGCGGAGACGTCACCGGGGAGCTGTTTTTT. This codes for CASRARGDVTGELFF.